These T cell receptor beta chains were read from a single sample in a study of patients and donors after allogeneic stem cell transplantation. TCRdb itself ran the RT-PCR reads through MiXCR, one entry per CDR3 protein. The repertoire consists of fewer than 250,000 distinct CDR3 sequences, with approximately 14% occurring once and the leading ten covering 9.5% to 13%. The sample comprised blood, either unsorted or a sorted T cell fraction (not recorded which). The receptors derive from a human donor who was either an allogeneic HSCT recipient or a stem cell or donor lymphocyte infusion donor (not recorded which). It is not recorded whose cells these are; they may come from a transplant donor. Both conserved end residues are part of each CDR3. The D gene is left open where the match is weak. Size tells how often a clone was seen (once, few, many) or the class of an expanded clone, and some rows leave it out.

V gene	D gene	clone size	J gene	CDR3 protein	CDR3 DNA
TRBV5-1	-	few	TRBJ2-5	CASRRGRGTATRETQYF	TGCGCCAGCAGGAGGGGGAGAGGGACGGCTACACGGGAGACCCAGTACTTC
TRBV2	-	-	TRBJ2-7	CASSFAGQGDLYEQYF	TGTGCCAGCAGTTTCGCGGGGCAAGGGGATCTCTACGAGCAGTACTTC
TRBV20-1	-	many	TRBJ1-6	CSARGLNSPLHF	TGCAGTGCCCGGGGGTTAAATTCACCCCTCCACTTT
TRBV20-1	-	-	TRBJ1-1	CSASDLHSNTEAFF	TGCAGTGCTAGCGACCTTCACTCGAACACTGAAGCTTTCTTT
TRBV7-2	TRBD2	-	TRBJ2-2	CASSLVSGGAAGELFF	TGTGCCAGCAGCTTAGTTAGCGGGGGGGCCGCCGGGGAGCTGTTTTTT
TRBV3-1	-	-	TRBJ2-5	CASSQDTRGETQYF	TGTGCCAGCAGCCAAGATACGAGGGGAGAGACCCAGTACTTC
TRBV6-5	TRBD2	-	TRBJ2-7	CASSLTSGRYEQYF	TGTGCCAGCAGTTTAACTAGCGGACGATACGAGCAGTACTTC
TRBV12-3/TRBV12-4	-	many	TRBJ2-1	CASSLARVGEQFF	TGTGCCAGCAGTTTAGCGCGGGTTGGGGAGCAGTTCTTC
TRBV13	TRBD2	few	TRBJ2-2	CASSPSGLAGESGELFF	TGTGCCAGCAGCCCCTCCGGGCTAGCGGGGGAGAGCGGGGAGCTGTTTTTT
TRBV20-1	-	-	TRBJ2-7	CSARGQDFSYEQYF	TGCAGTGCTAGAGGACAGGACTTCTCCTACGAGCAGTACTTC
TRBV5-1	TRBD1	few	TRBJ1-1	CASSWGQGAEAFF	TGCGCCAGCAGCTGGGGACAGGGGGCTGAAGCTTTCTTT
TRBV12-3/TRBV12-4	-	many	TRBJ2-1	CASSLARDTEQFF	TGTGCCAGCAGTTTAGCGCGGGATACCGAGCAGTTCTTC
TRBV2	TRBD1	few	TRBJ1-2	CASSANRGYIGYTF	TGTGCCAGCAGTGCAAACAGGGGATATATTGGCTACACCTTC
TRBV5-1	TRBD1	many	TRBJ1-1	CASSLRGQVTEAFF	TGCGCCAGCAGTTTGAGAGGACAGGTCACTGAAGCTTTCTTT
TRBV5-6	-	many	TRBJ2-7	CASSLGTNDRPYKSYEQYF	TGTGCCAGCAGCTTGGGGACTAATGACAGGCCGTACAAATCCTACGAGCAGTACTTC
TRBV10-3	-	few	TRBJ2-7	CAISVQGGSYEQYF	TGTGCCATCAGTGTACAGGGAGGTTCGTACGAGCAGTACTTC
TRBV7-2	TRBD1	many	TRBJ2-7	CASISGDRGYEQYF	TGTGCCAGCATATCGGGGGACAGGGGCTACGAGCAGTACTTC
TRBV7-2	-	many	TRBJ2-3	CAGGAGTDTQYF	TGTGCAGGAGGGGCCGGCACAGATACGCAGTATTTT
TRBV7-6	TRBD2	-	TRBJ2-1	CASSLATSGSSEQFF	TGTGCCAGCAGCTTAGCAACTAGCGGGAGCAGTGAGCAGTTCTTC
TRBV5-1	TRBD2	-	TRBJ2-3	CASSLALAGGLTDTQYF	TGCGCCAGCAGCTTGGCCCTAGCGGGGGGGCTAACAGATACGCAGTATTTT
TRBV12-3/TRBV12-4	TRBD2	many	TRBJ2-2	CASSPGTSGAGELFF	TGTGCCAGCAGTCCCGGGACTAGCGGGGCCGGGGAGCTGTTTTTT
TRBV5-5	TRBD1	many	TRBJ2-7	CASSFGRGYEQYF	TGTGCCAGCAGCTTTGGCAGGGGGTACGAGCAGTACTTC